The 17 T cell receptor beta chains in this list originate from one sample, sequenced in a study of blood T cell repertoires in COVID-19. Sequenced by immunoSEQ multiplex PCR; TCRdb stores in-frame clones only, minus some. Of 140,000 or so clones in the sample, about four fifths were seen once. The specimen was peripheral blood. The receptors shown here come from a man aged 25 to 45 with COVID-19, enrolled during active disease.

The chain combines TRBV19 with TRBJ2-5; tentatively, D is TRBD1 (6 bases). Per the germline V gene, CDR1 is LNHDA and CDR2 is SQIVND (reference sequence). The CDR3 is 13 residues long. Trimming stripped 3 bases from V and 5 bases from J, with 10 bases between. The CDR3 spells CASSITGRETQYF. The CDR3 DNA follows: TGTGCCAGTAGTATTACAGGGCGGGAGACCCAGTACTTC.

This clone was observed a few times. V gene TRBV5-1 combines with J gene TRBJ1-6; a weak D match, TRBD1 (5 bases). Germline CDR1 and CDR2: SGHRS and YFSETQ. This CDR3 contains 17 residues. V lost 0 bases to trimming and J lost 9 bases, with 19 bases between them. The CDR3 is CASSLAGSGTGGSPLHF. In nucleotides, the CDR3 is TGCGCCAGCAGCTTGGCAGGTTCGGGGACCGGGGGTTCACCCCTCCACTTT.

The gene calls are TRBV3-1 (or the pseudogene TRBV3-2) and TRBJ2-1, with D maybe TRBD2 (6 bases). V was cut by 1 base and J by 4 bases, with 8 bases left in between. Germline CDR1 reads LGHDT; CDR2 reads YNNKEL (reference sequence). The CDR3 contains 14 residues. CDR3 sequence: CASSQGGLYNEQFF. In DNA, the CDR3 is TGTGCCAGCAGCCAAGGGGGACTTTACAATGAGCAGTTCTTC.

The chain employs TRBV3-1 (or the pseudogene TRBV3-2) and TRBJ2-1; D remains ambiguous. CDR1 is LGHDT, CDR2 YNNKEL, per germline (reference sequence). The CDR3 length is 14 residues. Trimming pared 6 bases from V and 8 bases from J, leaving 17 bases between. This chain's CDR3 is CASRPMRLSDEQFF. The CDR3 DNA sequence: TGTGCCAGCAGACCTATGAGACTGAGCGATGAGCAGTTCTTC.

V and J are TRBV7-2 and TRBJ2-5; 9 positions agree with TRBD1. CDR3 length: 16 residues. Germline trimming cut 5 bases from V and 5 bases from J; bases unmatched to any gene: 12. Looked up from germline, CDR1 is SGHTA and CDR2 is FQGNSA. For the CDR3, the DNA is TGTGCCAGCAGCCCGAACAGGGGACAGGGCTACGAGACCCAGTACTTC. Translation: CASSPNRGQGYETQYF.

This clone occurred once. The rearrangement joins TRBV5-4 to TRBJ2-1, with 8 bases aligning to TRBD2. V lost 4 bases to trimming and J lost 3 bases; unmatched junction nucleotides: 6. In germline, CDR1 is SGHNT, CDR2 YYREEE (reference sequence). The CDR3 contains 15 residues. The CDR3 loop is CASSTFAGGYNEQFF. The CDR3 bases are TGTGCCAGCAGCACGTTCGCGGGAGGCTACAATGAGCAGTTCTTC.

This chain connects TRBV4-2 to TRBJ2-7; 7 bases agree with TRBD2. Germline V gene data show CDR1 as LGHNA and CDR2 as YNFKEQ. With V trimmed by 4 bases and J by 4 bases, 7 bases remained unmatched. This CDR3 is 14 amino acids long. CDR3 bases: TGTGCCAGCAGCCCAGATACTAGCGTTTACGAGCAGTACTTC. Its translation: CASSPDTSVYEQYF.

This clone was seen once. The V call is TRBV5-5, the J call TRBJ1-2, with unresolved D. The V end lost 4 bases, the J end lost 0 bases, and 10 bases lay between the germline ends. The length of the CDR3 is 14 residues. The germline V gene encodes CDR1 SGHKS and CDR2 YYEKEE (reference sequence). The CDR3 loop reads CASSSSATNYGYTF. CDR3 DNA: TGTGCCAGCAGCAGCAGCGCCACTAACTATGGCTACACCTTC.

In its sample, this clone was seen once. The chain links TRBV6-5 to TRBJ2-1; D unresolved. The germline V and J ends were trimmed by 2 bases and 3 bases, with 5 bases remaining between them. The CDR3 spans 13 residues. Germline CDR1 MNHEY, CDR2 SVGAGI. The CDR3 reads CASSYRSYNEQFF. The CDR3, as DNA: TGTGCCAGCAGTTACCGCAGCTACAATGAGCAGTTCTTC.

The CDR3 region is CASSQDPGTSGTYTGELFF. The CDR3 coding sequence is TGTGCCAGCAGCCAAGATCCCGGGACTAGCGGGACATATACCGGGGAGCTGTTTTTT. The rearrangement uses TRBV3-1 (or the pseudogene TRBV3-2) and TRBJ2-2; 13 bases are a match to TRBD2. CDR3 size: 19 residues. The germline V gene encodes CDR1 LGHDT and CDR2 YNNKEL (reference sequence). The trim removed 0 bases at V and 5 bases at J, leaving 9 bases unmatched.

This clone has only a few counts. This rearrangement joins TRBV6-6 to TRBJ2-1, with D perhaps matching TRBD2 (5 bases). V lost 2 bases to trimming and J lost 8 bases, with 7 bases between them. The germline V gene has CDR1 MNHNY and CDR2 SVGAGI (reference sequence). The CDR3 contains 12 residues. CDR3 DNA: TGTGCCAGCAGTTACCGACTACATGAGCAGTTCTTC. It codes for CASSYRLHEQFF.

The sample holds many counts of this clone. This sequence joins TRBV11-2 and TRBJ2-2, with D tentatively TRBD2 (6 bases). Germline V lookup: CDR1 SGHAT, CDR2 FQNNGV. The CDR3 has 15 residues. The V gene lost 11 bases and the J gene lost 2 bases, with 18 bases spanning the gap. The CDR3 reads CAAGGAGGNTGELFF. DNA for the CDR3: TGTGCCGCTGGGGGAGCGGGTGGTAACACCGGGGAGCTGTTTTTT.

The chain couples TRBV5-6 to TRBJ2-1, with 8 bases that match TRBD2. The CDR3 is 16 amino acids. Germline loops: CDR1 SGHDT, CDR2 YYEEEE. The V and J ends lost 1 base and 3 bases, in that order; junction bases with no gene match: 6. The CDR3 nucleotides read TGTGCCAGCAGCTTGACCGGGACTAGAGACTACAATGAGCAGTTCTTC. Translated, it gives CASSLTGTRDYNEQFF.

The chain employs TRBV4-3 and TRBJ1-2; D ambiguous. The V end lost 0 bases, the J end lost 4 bases, and 15 bases lay between the germline ends. This CDR3 is 16 amino acids long. Germline V CDR1 and CDR2: LGHNA, YSLEER. The CDR3 nucleotides read TGCGCCAGCAGCCAAGATTCCCTGGGCACGATCTATGGCTACACCTTC. Translated: CASSQDSLGTIYGYTF.

The V call is TRBV28, the J call TRBJ1-3; D ambiguous. In germline, CDR1 is MDHEN, CDR2 SYDVKM. Between the trimmed V and J ends, which lost 8 bases and 4 bases, there was a span of 9 bases. There are 12 residues in the CDR3. The CDR3 loop reads CASGGSGNTIYF. The CDR3 DNA reads TGTGCCAGCGGTGGCTCGGGAAACACCATATATTTT.

The rearrangement links TRBV5-4 to TRBJ2-7; TRBD2 matches 11 bases. CDR1 is SGHNT and CDR2 is YYREEE in the germline V gene (reference sequence). The CDR3 loop spans 17 amino acids. The V segment lost 3 bases and the J segment 0 bases; nucleotides outside the gene matches: 8. CDR3 sequence (DNA): TGTGCCAGCAGCTCCAGCTCAGGGACTAGCGGCTCCTACGAGCAGTACTTC. This gives the protein CASSSSSGTSGSYEQYF. The full variable domain, in which reference TRBV5-4 and TRBJ2-7 provide the parts outside the CDR3, is ETGVTQSPTHLIKTRGQQVTLRCSSQSGHNTVSWYQQALGQGPQFIFQYYREEENGRGNFPPRFSGLQFPNYSSELNVNALELDDSALYLCASSSSSGTSGSYEQYFGPGTRLTVT.

The table lists this clone with a few counts. The chain couples TRBV3-1 (or the pseudogene TRBV3-2) to TRBJ2-2, with TRBD2 matching 8 bases. CDR1 and CDR2 from the germline V gene are LGHDT and YNNKEL (reference sequence). This CDR3 has 17 residues. V was clipped by 2 bases and J by 5 bases; unmatched bases: 10. The CDR3 is CASSQTGTRTRTGELFF. For the CDR3, the DNA is TGTGCCAGCAGCCAAACCGGGACTAGGACCCGAACCGGGGAGCTGTTTTTT.